These 6 T cell receptor beta chains were sequenced from one sample in a study of shared clonotypes between healthy human individuals (dated by TCRdb to 2018 to 2020). The library relied on the immunoSEQ multiplex PCR assay. The source is immuneACCESS, and TCRdb retained only in-frame sequences with V and J called. Part of the clones is not carried over; for the studies checked, unresolved V genes explain less than half of this, and the remainder is unexplained. The sample contains 1.5 million to 1.9 million clones, about 98% of them found a single time. The ten most abundant clones make up around 0.45% of the sample. Sequenced: naive CD4+ T cells sorted from blood. The intended sense of this specimen's cell subset or site label: CD45RA+ positively selected. Receptor source: a young man in good health.

The chain combines TRBV5-8 with TRBJ2-1, with TRBD1 matching over 7 bases. CDR1 and CDR2 from the germline V gene are SGHTS and YDEGEE. The CDR3 is 16 amino acids. V dropped 1 base and J dropped 8; count of bases not matched to a gene: 12. For the CDR3, the DNA is TGTGCCAGCAGCTTGCCAAGGGGGCTCCTTGGGGATGAGCAGTTCTTC. It yields the protein CASSLPRGLLGDEQFF. The full variable domain, completed using reference TRBV5-8 and TRBJ2-1, is EAGVTQSPTHLIKTRGQQATLRCSPISGHTSVYWYQQALGLGLQFLLWYDEGEERNRGNFPPRFSGRQFPNYSSELNVNALELEDSALYLCASSLPRGLLGDEQFFGPGTRLTVL.

Notes on this clone: The identical CDR3 is also encoded by other nucleotide sequences in the sample. The chain combines TRBV5-4 with TRBJ2-5; no definite D call. This CDR3 is 14 amino acids long. The germline V gene encodes CDR1 SGHNT and CDR2 YYREEE (reference sequence). V was pared by 0 bases and J by 0 bases, with 6 bases between. DNA of the CDR3: TGTGCCAGCAGCTTGGGCCAGAACCAAGAGACCCAGTACTTC. It encodes CASSLGQNQETQYF.

The J gene is TRBJ2-7, the V gene TRBV9, with D maybe TRBD1 (6 bases). The CDR3 runs 16 residues. The V and J ends lost 4 bases and 3 bases respectively, with 20 bases between them. Per germline, CDR1 SGDLS and CDR2 YYNGEE. This CDR3 reads CASSRSFDRIGYEQYF. The CDR3 region has the DNA TGTGCCAGCAGCAGATCGTTTGACAGGATCGGCTACGAGCAGTACTTC.

The chain employs TRBV7-9 and TRBJ2-5; D possibly matches TRBD1 or TRBD2 (5 bases each). V lost 5 bases and J 5 bases, leaving 15 bases between the germline ends. Germline CDR1 SEHNR, CDR2 FQNEAQ (reference sequence). The CDR3 extends over 14 amino acids. The CDR3 loop reads CASSRTGTSETQYF. DNA of the CDR3: TGTGCCAGCAGCCGAACCGGGACCTCGGAGACCCAGTACTTC.

This chain uses TRBV2 with TRBJ2-1; 11 nucleotides align to TRBD2. Germline CDR1 SNHLY, CDR2 FYNNEI. The CDR3 spans 16 residues. V was pared by 5 bases and J by 8 bases, with 11 bases of the junction left unmatched. As DNA, the CDR3 is TGTGCCAGCAGTTCCGACCTAGCGGGAGGATTTTATGAGCAGTTCTTC. Protein product: CASSSDLAGGFYEQFF.

The chain combines TRBV30 with TRBJ2-5; a weak D match, TRBD2 (6 bases). The CDR3 is 15 amino acids. V dropped 2 bases and J dropped 3 bases, with 16 bases sitting between them. CDR1 and CDR2 (germline): GTSNPN, SVGIG (reference sequence). CDR3 protein: CAWSLRRTTEETQYF. The DNA for the CDR3 is TGTGCCTGGAGTTTGAGAAGGACTACCGAAGAGACCCAGTACTTC.